This TCR beta chain was identified during a study of T cell responses to AZD1222 COVID-19 vaccine. Study summary: Second doses that came at about 4 or about 12 weeks were put together.

General study points: Nearly half of spike-specific TCRs reportedly target unmutated variant regions. Spike-specific TCR breadth and depth grew following two AZD1222 doses. Baseline seropositivity characterized only a handful of AZD1222 recipients.

The V gene end was trimmed by 7 bases and the J gene end by 3 bases; junction bases not matched to a gene: 3. The germline V gene encodes CDR1 ENHRY and CDR2 SYGVKD. There are 13 residues in the CDR3. Remarks on this clone: Its target is unknown.

The protocol was immunoSEQ multiplex PCR, while the TCRdb copy is restricted to in-frame clones and leaves out a portion. The sample shows 65,000 to 70,000 clones, 65% to 80% of them seen only once. The source of this sequence is an adult in good health. This material consisted of peripheral blood, taken on day 0 of AZD1222 vaccination. The chain links TRBV10-3 to TRBJ2-7; 10 nucleotides line up with TRBD2. Here the CDR3 DNA reads TGTGCCATCAAGAGCGGGGGGGTCTACGAGCAGTACTTC. Amino acid sequence: CAIKSGGVYEQYF.